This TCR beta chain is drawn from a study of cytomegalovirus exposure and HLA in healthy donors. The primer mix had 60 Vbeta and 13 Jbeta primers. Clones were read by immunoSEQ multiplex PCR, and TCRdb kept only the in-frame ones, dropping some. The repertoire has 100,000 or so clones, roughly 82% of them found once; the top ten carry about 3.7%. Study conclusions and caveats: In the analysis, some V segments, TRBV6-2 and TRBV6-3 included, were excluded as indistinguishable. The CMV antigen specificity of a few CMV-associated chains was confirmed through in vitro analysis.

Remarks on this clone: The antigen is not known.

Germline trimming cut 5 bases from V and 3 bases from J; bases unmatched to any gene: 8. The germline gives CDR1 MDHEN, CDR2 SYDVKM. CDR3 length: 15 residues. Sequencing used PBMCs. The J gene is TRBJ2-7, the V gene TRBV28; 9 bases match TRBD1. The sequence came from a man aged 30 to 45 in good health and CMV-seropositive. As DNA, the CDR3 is TGTGCCAGCAGTGCGACCGGGACAGGGCACTACGAGCAGTACTTC. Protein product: CASSATGTGHYEQYF.